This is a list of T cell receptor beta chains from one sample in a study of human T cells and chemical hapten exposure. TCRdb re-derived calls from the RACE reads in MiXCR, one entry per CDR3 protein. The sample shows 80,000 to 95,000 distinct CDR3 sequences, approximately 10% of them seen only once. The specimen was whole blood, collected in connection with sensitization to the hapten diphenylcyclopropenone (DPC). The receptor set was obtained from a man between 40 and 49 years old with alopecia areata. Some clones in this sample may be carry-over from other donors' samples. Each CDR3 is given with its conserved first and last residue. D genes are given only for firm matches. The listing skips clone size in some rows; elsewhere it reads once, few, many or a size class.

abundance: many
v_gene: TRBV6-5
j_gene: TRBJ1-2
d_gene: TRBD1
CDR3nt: TGTGCCAGCAGTTACGACAGGGGGCGAAGTGGCTACACCTTC
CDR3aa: CASSYDRGRSGYTF

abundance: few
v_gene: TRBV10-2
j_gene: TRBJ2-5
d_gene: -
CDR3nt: TGCGCCAGCAAGAGGCCGGGGGAAGAGACCCAGTACTTC
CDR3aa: CASKRPGEETQYF

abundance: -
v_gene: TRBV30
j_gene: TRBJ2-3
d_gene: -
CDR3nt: TGTGCCTGGAGTGTAGGTTCAGCGGGCATCACAGATACGCAGTATTTT
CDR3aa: CAWSVGSAGITDTQYF

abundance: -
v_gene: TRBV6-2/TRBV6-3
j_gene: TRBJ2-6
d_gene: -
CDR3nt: TGTGCCAGCAGTTACTCGGAGGTTGGGGCCAACGTCCTGACTTTC
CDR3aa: CASSYSEVGANVLTF

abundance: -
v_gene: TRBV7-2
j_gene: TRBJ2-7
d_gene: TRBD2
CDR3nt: TGTGCCAGCAGCCTTACCTGGCTGCGGGAGGGCCGGGAGCAGTACTTC
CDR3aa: CASSLTWLREGREQYF

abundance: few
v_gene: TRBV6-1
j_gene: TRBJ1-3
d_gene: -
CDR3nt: TGTGCCAGCAGTGATCGTTTAGGCGTCTCTGGAAACACCATATATTTT
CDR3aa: CASSDRLGVSGNTIYF

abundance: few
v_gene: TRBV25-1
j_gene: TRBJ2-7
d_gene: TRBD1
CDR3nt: TGTGCCAGCAGTGACAAGGGGGCGTTGAATTACGAGCAGTACTTC
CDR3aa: CASSDKGALNYEQYF

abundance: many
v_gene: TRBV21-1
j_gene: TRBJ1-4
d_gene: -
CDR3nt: TGTGCCTGTCAAACACCCGGGACGGCAACTAATGAAAAACTGTTTTTT
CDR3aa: CACQTPGTATNEKLFF

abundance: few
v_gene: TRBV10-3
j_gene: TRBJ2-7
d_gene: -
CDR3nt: TGTGCCATCAGTGGACCCCTAAACGCAGACAGCGGCCTTGAGCAGTACTTC
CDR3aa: CAISGPLNADSGLEQYF

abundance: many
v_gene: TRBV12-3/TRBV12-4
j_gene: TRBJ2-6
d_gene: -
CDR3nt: TGTGCCAGCAGTTTAAGCCCGGGGTCCAACGTCCTGACTTTC
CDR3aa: CASSLSPGSNVLTF

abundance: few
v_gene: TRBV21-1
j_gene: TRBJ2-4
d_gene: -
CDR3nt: TGTGCCAGCAGCAAAGTAGGGGCGGGGGTGACCCTCACCAAAAACATTCAGTACTTC
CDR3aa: CASSKVGAGVTLTKNIQYF

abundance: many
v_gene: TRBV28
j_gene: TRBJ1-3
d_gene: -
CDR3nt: TGTGCCAGCTCCGGGGCTAACTCTGGAAACACCATATATTTT
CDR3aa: CASSGANSGNTIYF

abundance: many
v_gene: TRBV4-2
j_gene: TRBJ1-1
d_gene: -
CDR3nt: TGTGCCAGCAGCCAAGATTTCCAATTCGGCACTGAAGCTTTCTTT
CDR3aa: CASSQDFQFGTEAFF

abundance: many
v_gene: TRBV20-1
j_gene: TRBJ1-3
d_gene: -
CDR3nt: TGCAGTGCCTCGCCCCCTGGAAACACCATATATTTT
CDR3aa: CSASPPGNTIYF

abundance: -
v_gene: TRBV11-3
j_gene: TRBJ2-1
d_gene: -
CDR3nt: TGTGCCAGCAGCTTAGGGATCCTACGATACAATGAGCAGTTCTTC
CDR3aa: CASSLGILRYNEQFF

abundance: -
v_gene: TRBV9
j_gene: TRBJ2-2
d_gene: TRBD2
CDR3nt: TGTGCCAGCAGGGGAGCGGGAGGGCCGTCGGTCGGGGAGCTGTTTTTT
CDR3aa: CASRGAGGPSVGELFF

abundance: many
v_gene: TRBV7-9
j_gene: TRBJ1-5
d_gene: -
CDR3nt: TGTGCCAGCACAGGGGCTGGTCAGCCCCAGCATTTT
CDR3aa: CASTGAGQPQHF

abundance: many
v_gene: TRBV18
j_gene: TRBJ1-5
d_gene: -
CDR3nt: TGTGCCAGCTCCCCGGTAGGTAGCAATCAGCCCCAGCATTTT
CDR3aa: CASSPVGSNQPQHF

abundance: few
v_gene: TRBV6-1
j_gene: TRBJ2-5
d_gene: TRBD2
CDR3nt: TGTGCCAGCAGTGAAATAATACTAGCGGGAGAAGAGACCCAGTACTTC
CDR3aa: CASSEIILAGEETQYF

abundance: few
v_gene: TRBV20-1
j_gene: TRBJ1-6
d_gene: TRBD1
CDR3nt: TGCAGTGTACCTCCAGGGGGTCGGGGGGAAATGAGAAGTTCACCCCTCCACTTT
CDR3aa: CSVPPGGRGEMRSSPLHF

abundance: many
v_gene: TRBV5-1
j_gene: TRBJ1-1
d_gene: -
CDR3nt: TGCGCCAGCAGCCCGTCTCCGTCCGACACTGAAGCTTTCTTT
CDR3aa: CASSPSPSDTEAFF

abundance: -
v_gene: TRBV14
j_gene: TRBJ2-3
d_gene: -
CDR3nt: TGTGCCAGCAATAGACGGGGAGGAGGCACAGATACGCAGTATTTT
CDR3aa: CASNRRGGGTDTQYF

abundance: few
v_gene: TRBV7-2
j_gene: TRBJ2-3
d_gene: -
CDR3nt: TGTGCCACCGAGGGGGGGTATAGCACAGATACGCAGTATTTT
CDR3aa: CATEGGYSTDTQYF

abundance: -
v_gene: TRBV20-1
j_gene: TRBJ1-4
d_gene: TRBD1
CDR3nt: TGCAGTGCCTTCGACAGGGGCCGGTCTAATGAAAAACTGTTTTTT
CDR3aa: CSAFDRGRSNEKLFF

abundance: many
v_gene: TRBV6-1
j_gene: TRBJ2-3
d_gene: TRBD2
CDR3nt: TGTGCCAGCAGTGAATGGACTAGCGGGTCTCCAGATACGCAGTATTTT
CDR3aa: CASSEWTSGSPDTQYF

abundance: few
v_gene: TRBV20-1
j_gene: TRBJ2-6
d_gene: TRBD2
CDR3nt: TGCAGTGCTAGGCAACTAGCGGGTGATTCTGGGGCCAACGTCCTGACTTTC
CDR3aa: CSARQLAGDSGANVLTF

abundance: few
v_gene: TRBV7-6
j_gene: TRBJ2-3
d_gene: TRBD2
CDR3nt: TGTGCCAGCAGCTTAGCCAGCGGGAGGGCCCCAGATACGCAGTATTTT
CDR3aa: CASSLASGRAPDTQYF

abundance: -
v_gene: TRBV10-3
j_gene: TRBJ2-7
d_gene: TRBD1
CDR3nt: TGTGCCATCAGTGAACCGGGACAGGGGGCTATGGAGCAGTACTTC
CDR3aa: CAISEPGQGAMEQYF

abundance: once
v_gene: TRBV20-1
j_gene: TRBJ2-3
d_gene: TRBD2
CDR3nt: TGCAGTGCTAGATCGACTAGCGGGACCCGCACAGATACGCAGTATTTT
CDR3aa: CSARSTSGTRTDTQYF